The 32 T cell receptor beta chains reported below all come from one sample, sequenced in a study of T cell changes during pregnancy in multiple sclerosis. The table came from immunoSEQ multiplex PCR; TCRdb's copy has only in-frame clones and leaves some out. Of 100,000 or so clones in the sample, almost 95% were seen once. The input for sequencing was peripheral blood, taken before pregnancy. The origin of the receptors is a female donor with multiple sclerosis, enrolled in a pregnancy study.

This rearrangement joins TRBV28 to TRBJ2-5; the match to TRBD1 covers 8 bases. Germline lookup yields CDR1 MDHEN and CDR2 SYDVKM. This CDR3 is built from 16 residues. V was clipped by 1 base and J by 4 bases; unmatched bases: 8. The CDR3 loop reads CASSLSAQGAAETQYF. The DNA of the CDR3 is TGTGCCAGCAGTTTATCGGCCCAGGGGGCAGCAGAGACCCAGTACTTC.

The chain employs TRBV4-1 and TRBJ2-3, with 9 bases aligning to TRBD2. V lost 0 bases to trimming and J lost 4 bases; unmatched junction nucleotides: 8. CDR1 and CDR2 from the germline V gene are MGHRA and YSYEKL. The CDR3 spans 17 residues. CDR3 sequence (DNA): TGCGCCAGCAGCCAAGATACCGTAGCGGGAGTCCCAGATACGCAGTATTTT. Its translation: CASSQDTVAGVPDTQYF.

The genes are TRBV7-9 and TRBJ2-2; a possible D gene is TRBD1 (6 bases). Germline V lookup: CDR1 SEHNR, CDR2 FQNEAQ (reference sequence). The germline V and J ends were trimmed by 2 bases and 5 bases, with 15 bases remaining between them. CDR3 size: 16 residues. CDR3 in amino acids: CASSLLGRGKTGELFF. The CDR3 DNA follows: TGTGCCAGCAGCTTACTGGGCAGGGGAAAAACCGGGGAGCTGTTTTTT.

The rearrangement uses TRBV6-5 and TRBJ2-7; D gene unclear. Germline loops: CDR1 MNHEY, CDR2 SVGAGI. The CDR3 has 14 residues. V shed 4 bases and J shed 3 bases, with 13 bases lying between them. This CDR3 reads CASSLASSSYEQYF. In DNA form, the CDR3 reads TGTGCCAGCAGTTTGGCTAGTTCGAGCTACGAGCAGTACTTC.

The chain joins TRBV4-1 to TRBJ2-7, with TRBD2 identical over 8 bases. The CDR3 length is 15 residues. V lost 6 bases, J lost 0 bases, and 7 bases stayed unmatched. Germline CDR1 is MGHRA and CDR2 is YSYEKL. The CDR3 sequence: CASRRTSGSSYEQYF. As DNA, the CDR3 is TGCGCCAGCAGGAGAACGAGCGGGAGCTCCTACGAGCAGTACTTC.

The chain uses TRBV4-2 and TRBJ1-4; D is possibly TRBD1 (5 bases). V was clipped by 0 bases and J by 8 bases, with 13 bases between them. CDR3 size: 15 residues. The germline gives CDR1 LGHNA, CDR2 YNFKEQ. In DNA, the CDR3 is TGTGCCAGCAGCCAAGATCTTGGGGGGTACGAAAAACTGTTTTTT. It translates to CASSQDLGGYEKLFF.

This chain joins TRBV14 and TRBJ1-1; the D is unclear. V was trimmed by 1 base and J by 0 bases, leaving 9 bases between them. Germline V gene sequence: CDR1 SGHDN, CDR2 FVKESK. The CDR3 consists of 15 residues. The CDR3 sequence: CASSQGSLMNTEAFF. The CDR3 coding sequence is TGTGCCAGCAGCCAAGGTTCCCTTATGAACACTGAAGCTTTCTTT.

The V call is TRBV11-3, the J call TRBJ2-1; TRBD2 aligns across 7 bases. In germline, CDR1 is SGHNT, CDR2 YENEEA. Trimming removed 5 bases from V and 5 bases from J; junction bases left unmatched: 6. The CDR3 length is 14 residues. CDR3 protein: CASSTRAGDNEQFF. The CDR3 DNA sequence: TGTGCCAGCAGCACCCGCGCGGGGGACAATGAGCAGTTCTTC.

This sequence joins TRBV27 and TRBJ2-7; D gene ambiguous. Trimming cost V 5 bases and J 3 bases, with 11 bases left between them. Germline V CDR1 and CDR2: MNHEY, SMNVEV (reference sequence). This CDR3 has 13 amino acids. CDR3 in amino acids: CASSDAVNYEQYF. The CDR3 DNA reads as TGTGCCAGCAGTGATGCAGTAAACTACGAGCAGTACTTC.

The chain combines TRBV6-1 with TRBJ2-7, with D perhaps TRBD1 (5 bases). Germline V gene sequence: CDR1 MNHNS, CDR2 SASEGT. The V end lost 3 bases, the J end lost 5 bases, and 17 bases lay between the germline ends. The CDR3 runs to 15 residues. The CDR3 coding sequence is TGTGCCAGCAGTGACGACAGTCACCTTGAGCACGAGCAGTACTTC. Translated: CASSDDSHLEHEQYF.

This clone was seen once. The chain couples TRBV5-1 to TRBJ2-5, with D possibly TRBD1 on 5 matching bases. The CDR3 spans 15 residues. With 0 bases removed from V and 6 bases from J, the gap between germline ends came to 15 bases. Per germline, CDR1 SGHRS and CDR2 YFSETQ. The CDR3 DNA reads TGCGCCAGCAGCTTGGCCTCAGGGTCCGAGAAGACCCAGTACTTC. Residues: CASSLASGSEKTQYF.

The J gene is TRBJ2-7, the V gene TRBV6-6; TRBD2 aligns across 12 bases. The CDR3 is 14 residues long. V lost 9 bases to trimming and J lost 2 bases; unmatched junction nucleotides: 5. Germline V lookup: CDR1 MNHNY, CDR2 SVGAGI (reference sequence). The CDR3 sequence is CASRTSGMAYEQYF. The DNA for the CDR3 is TGTGCCAGTCGGACTAGCGGGATGGCCTACGAGCAGTACTTC.

This chain joins TRBV9 and TRBJ2-2, with D unresolved. From germline, CDR1 is SGDLS and CDR2 YYNGEE. The CDR3 has 15 residues. Trimming cost V 0 bases and J 4 bases, with 10 bases left between them. The CDR3 sequence: CASSVGRHSTGELFF. CDR3 DNA: TGTGCCAGCAGCGTAGGAAGACACTCCACCGGGGAGCTGTTTTTT. The complete variable domain, with remaining parts taken from reference TRBV9 and TRBJ2-2, reads DSGVTQTPKHLITATGQRVTLRCSPRSGDLSVYWYQQSLDQGLQFLIQYYNGEERAKGNILERFSAQQFPDLHSELNLSSLELGDSALYFCASSVGRHSTGELFFGEGSRLTVL.

The chain carries TRBV6-1 and TRBJ1-1; D is ambiguous. Germline-derived CDR1 and CDR2 are MNHNS and SASEGT. Trimming left V 2 bases short and J 6 bases short, with 4 bases between. This CDR3 is built from 11 residues. The CDR3 loop reads CASSELPEAFF. The CDR3 coding sequence is TGTGCCAGCAGTGAACTCCCTGAAGCTTTCTTT.

The rearrangement uses TRBV30 and TRBJ2-7, with TRBD1 identical over 7 bases. The CDR3 consists of 12 residues. CDR1 is GTSNPN and CDR2 is SVGIG in the germline V gene (reference sequence). J was trimmed by 6 bases and V by 3 bases; bases with no gene match: 5. The CDR3 DNA follows: TGTGCCTGGAGGAAGACAGGGACCGAGCAGTACTTC. Residues: CAWRKTGTEQYF.

V and J are TRBV5-4 and TRBJ2-5, with a possible D match to TRBD2 (6 bases). The CDR3 has 14 amino acids. Germline V lookup: CDR1 SGHNT, CDR2 YYREEE (reference sequence). Trimming cost V 4 bases and J 5 bases, with 15 bases left between them. Written as DNA, the CDR3 is TGTGCCAGCAGCCCTCCGGGACTCCAGGAGACCCAGTACTTC. It specifies CASSPPGLQETQYF.

The V gene is TRBV2, the J gene TRBJ2-1; 10 bases fit TRBD2. CDR1 is SNHLY, CDR2 FYNNEI, per germline. The CDR3 spans 15 residues. J gave up 14 bases and V 6 bases, and 16 bases lay outside the gene matches. The CDR3, as DNA: TGTGCCAGCAGGCCTAATGGGGCTAGCGGGAGCCCTAAGTTCTTC. Its protein is CASRPNGASGSPKFF. Based on the CDR3 plus reference TRBV2 and TRBJ2-1, the full variable domain is EPEVTQTPSHQVTQMGQEVILRCVPISNHLYFYWYRQILGQKVEFLVSFYNNEISEKSEIFDDQFSVERPDGSNFTLKIRSTKLEDSAMYFCASRPNGASGSPKFFGPGTRLTVL.

The chain uses TRBV28 and TRBJ1-2; D possibly corresponds to TRBD1 (6 bases). V lost 5 bases, J lost 6 bases, and 10 bases lay in between. Germline-derived CDR1 and CDR2 are MDHEN and SYDVKM. This CDR3 has 12 residues. For the CDR3, the DNA is TGTGCCAGCAGTCCACACAGGGATGGCTACACCTTC. It yields the protein CASSPHRDGYTF.

The CDR3 here is CASSSGTAQFF. The CDR3 DNA reads as TGTGCCAGCAGTTCCGGGACAGCCCAGTTCTTC. V usage is TRBV7-2 and J usage is TRBJ2-1; 7 nucleotides align to TRBD1. This CDR3 has 11 amino acids. The germline V gene encodes CDR1 SGHTA and CDR2 FQGNSA. V gave up 6 bases and J gave up 13 bases; unmatched junction bases: 6.

The rearrangement uses TRBV6-6 and TRBJ1-1; 7 bases map to TRBD1. The trim removed 5 bases at V and 1 base at J, leaving 4 bases unmatched. The CDR3 is 14 amino acids. CDR1 and CDR2 from the germline V gene are MNHNY and SVGAGI (reference sequence). The CDR3 here is CASSQDRKNTEAFF. The CDR3 bases are TGTGCCAGCAGTCAGGACAGGAAGAACACTGAAGCTTTCTTT.

The chain joins TRBV7-9 to TRBJ2-7, with 8 nucleotides matching TRBD1. The CDR3 covers 19 residues. J gave up 3 bases and V 1 base, and 17 bases lay outside the gene matches. CDR1 SEHNR and CDR2 FQNEAQ come from the germline V gene (reference sequence). CDR3 coding DNA: TGTGCCAGCAGCTTAGTAGGGGTAACAGGGGGAAGGAACCGCTACGAGCAGTACTTC. Amino acids: CASSLVGVTGGRNRYEQYF.

V is TRBV30 and J is TRBJ2-7, with 11 bases matching TRBD2. The V gene's germline CDR1 is GTSNPN and CDR2 SVGIG (reference sequence). There are 15 residues in the CDR3. V was clipped by 5 bases and J by 4 bases; unmatched bases: 10. This CDR3 reads CAWGAGTSGKYEQYF. The CDR3 bases are TGTGCCTGGGGGGCAGGGACTAGCGGAAAGTACGAGCAGTACTTC.

The J gene is TRBJ2-3, the V gene TRBV6-1; the match to TRBD1 covers 8 bases. This CDR3 contains 14 residues. In germline, CDR1 is MNHNS, CDR2 SASEGT. The J segment lost 0 bases and the V segment lost 5 bases, leaving 1 base of the junction unmatched. CDR3 sequence (DNA): TGTGCCAGCAGTTGGACAGGGAGCACAGATACGCAGTATTTT. Its translation is CASSWTGSTDTQYF.

The rearrangement joins TRBV11-2 to TRBJ1-4, with D possibly TRBD1 on 6 matching bases. V gave up 1 base and J gave up 8 bases, with 14 bases separating them. The CDR3 covers 15 residues. Germline V gene data show CDR1 as SGHAT and CDR2 as FQNNGV. DNA for the CDR3: TGTGCCAGCAGCTTAGGAGACAGGATGCGGGAAAAACTGTTTTTT. Amino acids: CASSLGDRMREKLFF.

The chain couples TRBV5-1 to TRBJ2-6, with D possibly matching TRBD1 (5 bases). Per germline, CDR1 SGHRS and CDR2 YFSETQ. V was pared by 0 bases and J by 1 base, with 8 bases between. This CDR3 contains 16 residues. CDR3 amino acids: CASSLVAGSGANVLTF. The CDR3, as DNA: TGCGCCAGCAGCTTGGTAGCAGGGTCTGGGGCCAACGTCCTGACTTTC.

This clone was recorded once. The J gene is TRBJ2-7, the V gene TRBV2; D ambiguous. The germline V gene encodes CDR1 SNHLY and CDR2 FYNNEI. The CDR3 has 12 residues. With 4 bases removed from V and 0 bases from J, the gap between germline ends came to 4 bases. CDR3 residues: CASSGHSYEQYF. The CDR3 DNA reads TGTGCCAGCAGTGGTCACTCCTACGAGCAGTACTTC.

With regard to this clone: Other DNA sequences in this sample translate to the same CDR3. V is TRBV6-5 and J is TRBJ2-1; 12 bases map to TRBD2. From germline, CDR1 is MNHEY and CDR2 SVGAGI. Losses at the gene ends were 5 bases for V and 7 bases for J; bases not matched to a gene: 6. This CDR3 is built from 15 residues. The CDR3 here is CASSRTGTSGNEQFF. The CDR3, as DNA: TGTGCCAGCAGTCGAACCGGGACTAGCGGGAATGAGCAGTTCTTC.

The chain couples TRBV10-3 to TRBJ2-3, with 8 bases that match TRBD1. Germline V gene data show CDR1 as ENHRY and CDR2 as SYGVKD. The CDR3 loop spans 15 amino acids. J was trimmed by 5 bases and V by 4 bases; bases with no gene match: 8. CDR3 sequence (DNA): TGTGCCATCAGTGTAGGGCAGGGGGCGCAAGATACGCAGTATTTT. This sequence encodes CAISVGQGAQDTQYF.

V and J are TRBV30 and TRBJ1-2, with D perhaps matching TRBD1 (5 bases). Germline V gene lookup returns CDR1 GTSNPN and CDR2 SVGIG (reference sequence). Trimming took off 0 bases at V and 4 bases at J, with 9 bases between the two ends. The CDR3 loop spans 13 amino acids. The CDR3 reads CAWSVLTGYGYTF. The CDR3 DNA is TGTGCCTGGAGTGTACTAACAGGCTATGGCTACACCTTC.

This clone came up once. The rearrangement joins TRBV28 to TRBJ2-7, with 7 bases aligning to TRBD1. Germline-derived CDR1 and CDR2 are MDHEN and SYDVKM. The CDR3 has 11 amino acids. With V trimmed by 5 bases and J by 6 bases, 1 base remained unmatched. CDR3 bases: TGTGCCAGCAGTCCAGGGGGCGAGCAGTACTTC. The encoded protein is CASSPGGEQYF.

The CDR3 reads CASSLDAGVSNTGELFF. The CDR3 DNA sequence: TGTGCCAGCAGCTTAGACGCGGGAGTGTCAAACACCGGGGAGCTGTTTTTT. V gene TRBV7-9 combines with J gene TRBJ2-2; 7 bases are a match to TRBD2. The CDR3 extends over 17 amino acids. The germline V gene has CDR1 SEHNR and CDR2 FQNEAQ (reference sequence). The J segment lost 2 bases and the V segment lost 1 base, leaving 7 bases of the junction unmatched. Full variable domain (rest looked up from reference TRBV7-9 and TRBJ2-2): DTGVSQNPRHKITKRGQNVTFRCDPISEHNRLYWYRQTLGQGPEFLTYFQNEAQLEKSRLLSDRFSAERPKGSFSTLEIQRTEQGDSAMYLCASSLDAGVSNTGELFFGEGSRLTVL.

The chain has TRBV10-3 and TRBJ1-2; 10 bases are shared with TRBD1. CDR3 length: 14 residues. The ends lost 3 bases at V and 8 bases at J; junction bases unmatched: 6. Germline V gene lookup returns CDR1 ENHRY and CDR2 SYGVKD. CDR3 nucleotide sequence: TGTGCCATCAGTGACCCGGACAGGGGGTTCGGCTACACCTTC. As protein: CAISDPDRGFGYTF.